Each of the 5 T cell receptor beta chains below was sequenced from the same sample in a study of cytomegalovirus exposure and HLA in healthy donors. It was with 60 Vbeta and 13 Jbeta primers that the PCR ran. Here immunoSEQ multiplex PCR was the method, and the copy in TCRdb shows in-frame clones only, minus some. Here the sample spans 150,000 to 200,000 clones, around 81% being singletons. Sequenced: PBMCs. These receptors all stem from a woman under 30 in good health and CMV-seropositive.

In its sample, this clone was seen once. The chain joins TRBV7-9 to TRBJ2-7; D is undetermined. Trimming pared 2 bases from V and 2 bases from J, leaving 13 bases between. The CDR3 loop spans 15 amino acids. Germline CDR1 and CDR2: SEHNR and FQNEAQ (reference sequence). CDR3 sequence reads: CASSLRHKSPYEQYF. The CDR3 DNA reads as TGTGCCAGCAGCTTACGACACAAATCTCCCTACGAGCAGTACTTC.

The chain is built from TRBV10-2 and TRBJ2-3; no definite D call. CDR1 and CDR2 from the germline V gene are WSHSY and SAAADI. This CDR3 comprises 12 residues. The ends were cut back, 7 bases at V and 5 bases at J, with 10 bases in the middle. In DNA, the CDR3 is TGCGCCAGCAATCCCCTCGGAGATACGCAGTATTTT. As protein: CASNPLGDTQYF.

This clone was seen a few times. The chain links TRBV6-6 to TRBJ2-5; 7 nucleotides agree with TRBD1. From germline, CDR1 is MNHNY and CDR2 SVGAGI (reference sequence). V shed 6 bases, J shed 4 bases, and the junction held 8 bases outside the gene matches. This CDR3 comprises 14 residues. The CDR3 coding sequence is TGTGCCAGCAGCCCTGACAGGGTGGGAGAGACCCAGTACTTC. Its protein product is CASSPDRVGETQYF.

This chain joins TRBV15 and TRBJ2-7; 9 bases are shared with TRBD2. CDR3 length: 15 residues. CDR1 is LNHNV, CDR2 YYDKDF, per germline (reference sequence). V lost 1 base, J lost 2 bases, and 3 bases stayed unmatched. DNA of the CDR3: TGTGCCACCAGCAGAGTGGCGGGGGGGCCCTACGAGCAGTACTTC. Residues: CATSRVAGGPYEQYF. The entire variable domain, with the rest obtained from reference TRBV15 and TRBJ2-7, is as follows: DAMVIQNPRYQVTQFGKPVTLSCSQTLNHNVMYWYQQKSSQAPKLLFHYYDKDFNNEADTPDNFQSRRPNTSFCFLDIRSPGLGDTAMYLCATSRVAGGPYEQYFGPGTRLTVT.

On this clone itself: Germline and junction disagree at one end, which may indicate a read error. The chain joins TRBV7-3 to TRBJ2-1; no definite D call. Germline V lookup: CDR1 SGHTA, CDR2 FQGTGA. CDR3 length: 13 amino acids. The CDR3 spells CAGSLSSYNEQFF. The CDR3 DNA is TGTGCCGGCAGCCTGAGCTCCTACAATGAGCAGTTCTTC.